The 2 T cell receptor beta chains reported below all come from one sample, sequenced in a study of blood T cells in healthy people across ages. The use of a sample-barcoded 5' primer and a J-beta primer mix characterized a second PCR of 7 to 11 cycles. TCRdb used MiXCR to reprocess the 5' RACE reads, holding one entry per CDR3 protein. The sample yields around 1,900,000 distinct CDR3 sequences, roughly two fifths seen once. Sequencing was carried out using blood. These receptors all come from a human donor in good health.

Only a few counts were recorded for this clonotype. J is TRBJ1-2 and V is TRBV7-9; 8 nucleotides match TRBD1. CDR1 and CDR2 from the germline V gene are SEHNR and FQNEAQ (reference sequence). The CDR3 is 15 amino acids. Trimming took 0 bases from V and 4 from J; bases not matched to a gene: 4. CDR3 sequence reads: CASSLAQGAGYGYTF. CDR3 DNA: TGTGCCAGCAGCTTAGCCCAGGGGGCGGGCTATGGCTACACCTTC.

The genes are TRBV15 and TRBJ1-2, with D unresolved. The CDR3 sequence is 13 residues long. From germline, CDR1 is LNHNV and CDR2 YYDKDF (reference sequence). Trimming cost V 3 bases and J 9 bases, with 14 bases left between them. CDR3 amino acids: CATSSDWEVCYTF. Here the CDR3 DNA reads TGTGCCACCAGCAGTGACTGGGAAGTGTGCTACACCTTC.